The 12 T cell receptor beta chains in this list originate from one sample, sequenced in a study of blood T cell repertoires in COVID-19. Libraries were prepared by immunoSEQ multiplex PCR; TCRdb keeps only in-frame clonotypes and omits some of them. The table includes over 150,000 clones, about four fifths detected once. The source material was peripheral blood. The receptors derive from a woman aged 55-69 years with acute or convalescent COVID-19.

There are a few counts of this clone. V usage is TRBV9 and J usage is TRBJ1-4, with 9 bases that match TRBD1. Germline V gene sequence: CDR1 SGDLS, CDR2 YYNGEE. V dropped 0 bases and J dropped 2; count of bases not matched to a gene: 8. The CDR3 spans 18 residues. The CDR3 DNA reads as TGTGCCAGCAGCGTAGGAAGGGGACAGGGCTTGACTAATGAAAAACTGTTTTTT. Translation gives CASSVGRGQGLTNEKLFF.

The chain carries TRBV28 and TRBJ1-1; TRBD1 agrees at 12 bases. Germline-derived CDR1 and CDR2 are MDHEN and SYDVKM. This CDR3 comprises 15 residues. Losses at the gene ends were 7 bases for V and 10 bases for J; bases not matched to a gene: 13. This CDR3 reads CASTSSGTGGFGAFF. The CDR3 DNA reads as TGTGCCAGCACCTCTTCCGGGACAGGGGGCTTTGGAGCTTTCTTT.

The J gene is TRBJ1-2, the V gene TRBV29-1, with a weak D call TRBD1 (6 bases). Germline V gene data show CDR1 as SQVTM and CDR2 as ANQGSEA. V lost 7 bases and J 8 bases, leaving 14 bases between the germline ends. This CDR3 has 11 amino acids. The CDR3 DNA is TGCAGCGCCGAATGGGGGCAAGGCTACACCTTC. Protein product: CSAEWGQGYTF.

This sequence joins TRBV12-5 and TRBJ2-3, with D perhaps TRBD2 (6 bases). There are 14 residues in the CDR3. The germline V gene has CDR1 LGHNT and CDR2 FRNRAP. Trimming pared 7 bases from V and 2 bases from J, leaving 13 bases between. The CDR3: CASARGLYTDTQYF. The CDR3, as DNA: TGTGCTAGTGCCCGAGGACTATACACAGATACGCAGTATTTT.

This chain joins TRBV19 and TRBJ1-2, with no clear D. Trimming removed 8 bases from V and 3 bases from J, with 10 bases in between. This CDR3 spans 12 amino acids. The V gene's germline CDR1 is LNHDA and CDR2 SQIVND (reference sequence). The chain's CDR3 is CASSPGDYGYTF. The CDR3 bases are TGTGCCAGTTCACCCGGGGACTATGGCTACACCTTC.

V and J are TRBV19 and TRBJ1-5; TRBD1 matches at 8 bases. This CDR3 has 15 amino acids. The ends lost 3 bases at V and 5 bases at J; junction bases unmatched: 6. Germline lookup yields CDR1 LNHDA and CDR2 SQIVND (reference sequence). This CDR3 is CASSIYRGSDQPQHF. CDR3 DNA: TGTGCCAGTAGTATCTACAGGGGGAGCGATCAGCCCCAGCATTTT.

This chain connects TRBV27 to TRBJ1-5; 7 bases are shared with TRBD1. The CDR3 is 16 amino acids. Trimming removed 3 bases from V and 7 bases from J; junction bases left unmatched: 12. CDR1 and CDR2 (germline): MNHEY, SMNVEV (reference sequence). The CDR3 region is CASSFQRTGVGQPQHF. As DNA, the CDR3 is TGTGCCAGCAGTTTCCAACGAACAGGGGTTGGGCAGCCCCAGCATTTT.

The CDR3 region is CASSSGTGGSGYTF. CDR3 bases: TGTGCCAGCAGCTCGGGGACAGGTGGTAGTGGCTACACCTTC. The V and J genes are TRBV7-9 and TRBJ1-2; 8 bases map to TRBD1. The CDR3 spans 14 residues. With 4 bases clipped from V and 7 bases from J, the junction kept 8 bases outside the gene matches. CDR1 and CDR2 from the germline V gene are SEHNR and FQNEAQ (reference sequence).

The rearrangement links TRBV5-1 to TRBJ2-5, with D unclear. V lost 4 bases and J lost 3, with 10 bases in between. The germline V gene has CDR1 SGHRS and CDR2 YFSETQ. This CDR3 region has 13 residues. CDR3 bases: TGCGCCAGCAGCCAACGCGCGGAAGAGACCCAGTACTTC. Translation gives CASSQRAEETQYF.

V gene TRBV19 combines with J gene TRBJ1-2; D perhaps matches TRBD1 (5 bases). Germline loops: CDR1 LNHDA, CDR2 SQIVND (reference sequence). Trimming removed 1 base at V and 3 bases at J, with 12 bases between. The CDR3 runs 15 residues. CDR3 bases: TGTGCCAGTAGTATAGGCCGGCCGGGGGACTATGGCTACACCTTC. Protein product: CASSIGRPGDYGYTF.

The chain employs TRBV12-3 or TRBV12-4 and TRBJ1-6; no clear D gene. Trimming pared 7 bases from V and 7 bases from J, leaving 8 bases between. This CDR3 is built from 12 residues. The CDR3 region is CASTPGNSPLHF. DNA for the CDR3: TGTGCCAGCACCCCCGGGAATTCACCCCTCCACTTT.

The count of this clone is one. The chain carries TRBV7-9 and TRBJ1-2, with 9 bases matching TRBD1. The germline V gene has CDR1 SEHNR and CDR2 FQNEAQ (reference sequence). V shed 2 bases, J shed 6 bases, and the junction held 10 bases outside the gene matches. There are 16 residues in the CDR3. The CDR3 nucleotides read TGTGCCAGCAGCTTATCGAGGGTACAGGGGGCGGATGGCTACACCTTC. Its protein is CASSLSRVQGADGYTF.